A selection of T cell receptor beta chains follows, all from one sample in a study of T cells in Graves' hyperthyroidism and ophthalmopathy. MiXCR, run by TCRdb on the multiplex PCR reads, gives a single entry per CDR3 protein. Of around 520,000 distinct CDR3 sequences in the sample, roughly an eighth were seen once. The material sequenced was blood. These receptor sequences come from a woman younger than 30 with Graves' hyperthyroidism. The CDR3 runs from the conserved cysteine through the conserved F or W. D genes are given only for firm matches. Clone size is shown for a subset of rows, as once, few, many or a class of expanded clone.

v_gene,abundance,d_gene,j_gene,CDR3aa,CDR3nt
TRBV6-1,many,.,TRBJ2-2,CASKQGLGTGELFF,TGTGCCAGCAAACAGGGATTAGGCACCGGGGAGCTGTTTTTT
TRBV25-1,few,TRBD1,TRBJ1-2,CATVVPGQTNYGYTF,TGTGCCACCGTCGTCCCGGGACAGACTAACTATGGCTACACCTTC
TRBV30,.,.,TRBJ1-3,CAWSVQVSGNTIYF,TGTGCCTGGAGTGTACAGGTCTCTGGAAACACCATATATTTT
TRBV11-2,few,.,TRBJ1-2,CASSLDVGNGYGYTF,TGTGCCAGCAGCTTAGATGTAGGGAATGGCTATGGCTACACCTTC
TRBV3-1,many,.,TRBJ1-5,CASSQDTVQPQHF,TGTGCCAGCAGCCAAGATACGGTACAGCCCCAGCATTTT
TRBV7-9,many,TRBD1,TRBJ2-5,CASSLMAGGLETQYF,TGTGCCAGCAGCTTAATGGCAGGGGGCCTAGAGACCCAGTACTTC
TRBV2,many,.,TRBJ2-7,CASSEELLPYEQYF,TGTGCCAGCAGTGAAGAACTGCTCCCCTACGAGCAGTACTTC
TRBV6-1,few,TRBD1,TRBJ1-1,CASREDGTGLPKEAFF,TGTGCCAGCAGAGAGGACGGGACAGGGCTTCCTAAGGAAGCTTTCTTT
TRBV7-2,many,.,TRBJ2-1,CASSPILLTEGDEQFF,TGTGCCAGCAGCCCAATCCTCCTAACAGAGGGCGATGAGCAGTTCTTC
TRBV7-2,many,TRBD2,TRBJ2-5,CASSFIAGVETQYF,TGTGCCAGCAGCTTCATAGCGGGAGTAGAGACCCAGTACTTC
TRBV3-1,many,.,TRBJ2-1,CASSPSDNEQFF,TGTGCCAGCAGCCCCAGCGACAATGAGCAGTTCTTC